The clone carrying this T cell receptor beta chain has a handful of counts. TCRdb re-called the RT-PCR reads with MiXCR, one entry per CDR3 protein. This sample has more than 550,000 distinct CDR3 sequences, with more than 13% found just once. The CDR3 spans 13 residues. Trimming took 5 bases from V and 5 from J, leaving 12 bases between them. Looked up from germline, CDR1 is SGHTA and CDR2 is FQGNSA. The sequenced sample was memory CD4+ T cells from blood. V gene TRBV7-2 combines with J gene TRBJ2-5; D not certain. This clonotype originated in a female donor in good health, serving as a healthy control. CDR3 region: CASSQTVGETQYF. The CDR3 DNA is TGTGCCAGCAGCCAGACGGTGGGGGAGACCCAGTACTTC.